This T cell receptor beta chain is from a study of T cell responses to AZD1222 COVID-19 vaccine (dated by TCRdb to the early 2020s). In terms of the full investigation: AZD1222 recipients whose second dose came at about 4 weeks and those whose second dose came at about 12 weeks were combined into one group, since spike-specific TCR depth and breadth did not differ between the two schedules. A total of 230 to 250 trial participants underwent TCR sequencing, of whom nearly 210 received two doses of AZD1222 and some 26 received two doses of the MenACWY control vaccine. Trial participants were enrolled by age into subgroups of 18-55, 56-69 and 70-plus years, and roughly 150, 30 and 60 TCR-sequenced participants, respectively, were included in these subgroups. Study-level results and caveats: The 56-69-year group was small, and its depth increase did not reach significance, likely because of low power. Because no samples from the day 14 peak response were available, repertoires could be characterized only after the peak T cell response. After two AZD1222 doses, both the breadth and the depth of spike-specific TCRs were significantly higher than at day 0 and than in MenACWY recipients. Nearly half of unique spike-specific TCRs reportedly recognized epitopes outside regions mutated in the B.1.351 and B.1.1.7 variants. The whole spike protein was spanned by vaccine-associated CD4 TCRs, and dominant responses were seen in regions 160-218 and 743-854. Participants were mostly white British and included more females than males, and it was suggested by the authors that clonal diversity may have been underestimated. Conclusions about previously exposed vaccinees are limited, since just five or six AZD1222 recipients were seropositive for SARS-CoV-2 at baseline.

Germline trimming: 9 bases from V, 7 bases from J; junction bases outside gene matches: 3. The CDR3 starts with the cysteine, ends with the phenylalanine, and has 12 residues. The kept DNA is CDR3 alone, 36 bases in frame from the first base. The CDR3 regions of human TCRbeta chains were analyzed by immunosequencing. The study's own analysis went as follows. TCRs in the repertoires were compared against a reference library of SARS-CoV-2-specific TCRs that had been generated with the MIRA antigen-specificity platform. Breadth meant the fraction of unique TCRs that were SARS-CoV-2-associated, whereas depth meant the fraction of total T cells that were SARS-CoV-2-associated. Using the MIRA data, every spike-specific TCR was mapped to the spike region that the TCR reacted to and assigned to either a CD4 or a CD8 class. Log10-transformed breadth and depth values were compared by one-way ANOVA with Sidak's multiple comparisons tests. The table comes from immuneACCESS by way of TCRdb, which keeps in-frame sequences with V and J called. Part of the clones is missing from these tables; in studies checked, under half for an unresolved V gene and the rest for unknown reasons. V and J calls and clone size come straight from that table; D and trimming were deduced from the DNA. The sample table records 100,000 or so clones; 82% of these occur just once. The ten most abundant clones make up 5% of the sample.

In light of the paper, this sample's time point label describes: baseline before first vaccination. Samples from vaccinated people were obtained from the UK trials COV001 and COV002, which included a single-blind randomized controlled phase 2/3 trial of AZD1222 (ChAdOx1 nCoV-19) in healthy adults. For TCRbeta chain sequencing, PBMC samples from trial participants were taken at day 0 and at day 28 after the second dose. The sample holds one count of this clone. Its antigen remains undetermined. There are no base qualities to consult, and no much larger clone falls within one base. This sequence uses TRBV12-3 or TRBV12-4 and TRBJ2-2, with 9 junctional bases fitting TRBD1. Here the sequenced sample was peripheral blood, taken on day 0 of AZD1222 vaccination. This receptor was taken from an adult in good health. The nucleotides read TGTGCCAGTACAGGGGGCAGCGGGGAGCTGTTTTTT. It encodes CASTGGSGELFF.